This T cell receptor (beta chain) was recovered during a study of control samples from healthy donors and cancer patients. Using immunoSEQ multiplex PCR, the repertoire was profiled, and TCRdb retains in-frame clones only, with some absent. The sample holds approximately 160,000 clones, 90% to 95% seen once. CDR3 length: 14 amino acids. Trimming pared 5 bases from V and 3 bases from J, leaving 14 bases between. CDR1 and CDR2 from the germline V gene are MDHEN and SYDVKM. The rearrangement uses TRBV28 and TRBJ2-7; the D is unclear. Sequenced sample: blood. The TCR comes from a woman in her late teens or twenties in good health. CDR3 region: CASSRTISSYEQYF. Here the CDR3 DNA reads TGTGCCAGCAGTCGCACGATTAGCAGCTACGAGCAGTACTTC.